The clone carrying this T cell receptor (beta chain) was recorded only once. Its matching antigen is unknown. CDR1 is SGHVS and CDR2 is FNYEAQ in the germline V gene. The CDR3 is 15 amino acids. V gave up 5 bases and J gave up 2 bases; unmatched junction bases: 9. This entry is derived from a study of cytomegalovirus exposure and HLA in healthy donors. Study results and limitations: An analysis done earlier found most TCR beta V segments productive about 87% or about 30% of the time.

Primers for the PCR totalled 60 Vbeta and 13 Jbeta. Using immunoSEQ multiplex PCR, the repertoire was profiled, and TCRdb retains in-frame clones only, with some absent. Among 40,000 to 45,000 clones listed, 87% were seen once. The receptor comes from a woman between 40 and 55 years old in good health and CMV-seropositive. Material for sequencing was PBMCs. The J gene is TRBJ2-7, the V gene TRBV7-6; TRBD1 aligns across 7 bases. This chain's CDR3 is CASSQGQAGPYEQYF. The CDR3 bases are TGTGCCAGCAGCCAAGGACAGGCCGGCCCCTACGAGCAGTACTTC.